Each of the 2 T cell receptor beta chains below was sequenced from the same sample in a study of cytomegalovirus exposure and HLA in healthy donors. Researchers ran the PCR with 60 Vbeta and 13 Jbeta primers. Assay used: immunoSEQ multiplex PCR; TCRdb lists only in-frame clones, some missing. The table lists roughly 80,000 clones, approximately 61% of them singletons. Sequenced sample: PBMCs. The receptors here all came from a woman aged 45-65 years in good health and CMV-seropositive.

V gene TRBV6-1 combines with J gene TRBJ2-7; the match to TRBD1 covers 7 bases. The V gene's germline CDR1 is MNHNS and CDR2 SASEGT. With V trimmed by 3 bases and J by 3 bases, 2 bases remained unmatched. The CDR3 is 13 residues long. The CDR3 DNA reads as TGTGCCAGCAGTGACGGACAGGTCTACGAGCAGTACTTC. Protein sequence: CASSDGQVYEQYF.

The gene calls are TRBV19 and TRBJ1-1; D not certain. V dropped 3 bases and J dropped 4 bases, with 15 bases sitting between them. CDR1 and CDR2 from the germline V gene are LNHDA and SQIVND (reference sequence). CDR3 length: 15 residues. The DNA of the CDR3 is TGTGCCAGTAGTATTAGGGCGGGATTCGGCACTGAAGCTTTCTTT. Its translation: CASSIRAGFGTEAFF.